A single T cell receptor (beta chain) is shown here with its context. The antigen it recognizes is unknown. Base qualities were left out, and no much larger clone turns up one base away. Healthy HIV-negative adults with no recently reported acute infections or vaccinations were included as donors. Only Caucasian adults living in Nashville, Tennessee, USA were represented among the donors. CD4+ T cells were enriched by magnetic negative selection; naive cells were then positively selected on CD45RA, and the negative fraction formed the memory subset. Blood was collected by leukapheresis, and PBMCs were isolated by Ficoll-Histopaque density gradient centrifugation and then cryopreserved in liquid nitrogen vapor phase. Analytical flow cytometry was used to check the purity and quantity of every magnetically sorted T cell population. Each sorted fraction had its genomic DNA isolated and then quantified by UV absorbance on a Nanodrop 2000c.

Using the deep immunoSEQ assay, TCR CDR3 regions were amplified from genomic DNA by multiplex PCR. Extracted genomic DNA from each cell subset was distributed evenly across all wells of several immunoSEQ 96-well plates, and each plate was treated as a replicate. For sorted subsets, approximately 210 ng genomic DNA, equal to approximately 30,000 T cell genomes, was loaded into each replicate PCR. The purified libraries were quantified using a Qubit 3.0 fluorometer, sized with a Bioanalyzer 2100, and then quantified again using the KAPA Library Quantification kit. Every immunoSEQ 96-well plate was sequenced on a dedicated single-read 150-cycle Illumina NextSeq 550 flow cell. The study's own analysis went as follows. The immunoSEQ output contained only junctional sequences without quality scores, so filtering could not match that applied to full-length reads. Sequences were annotated with PyIR, a Python wrapper for IgBLAST v1.9, and V/J genes and CDR3 were assigned using IMGT germline references. Any read was removed if the V/J assignment was weak (E-value above 1e-6), the CDR3 was missing, or the read contained stop codons, out-of-frame junctions, or ambiguous translated residues. V3J clonotypes were defined as sequences sharing the same inferred V gene, J gene, and CDR3 amino acid sequence. Percentage overlap between repertoires was computed as shared unique clonotypes divided by the size of the smaller repertoire. RTK rarefaction, the Chao1 estimator, and Recon v2.1 estimates of unobserved clonotypes were used to assess repertoire richness. OLGA was used to compute generation probabilities for all TCRbeta clonotypes that the gDNA method yielded from a handful of donors. TCRdb stores this immuneACCESS table with in-frame sequences only. Part of the clones is absent; in the studies checked, under half of the shortfall reflects unresolved V genes, and no reason is known for the rest. V and J calls plus clone size are reproduced from that table; the DNA served to infer D and trimming. The sample yields some 1.1 million clones; 70% to 85% were counted once. The ten largest clones represent almost 0.9% of the sample.

Trimming removed 5 bases from V and 1 base from J, leaving 12 bases between the germline ends. As encoded in the germline V gene, CDR1 is MNHNS while CDR2 is SASEGT. From its cysteine to its phenylalanine, the CDR3 spans 14 amino acids. CDR3 DNA is the only sequence kept; it has 42 bases, read in frame from the first base. These data belong to a study of shared clonotypes between healthy human individuals (TCRdb year 2020). For context, the study as a whole: The cohort included three men and a couple of women between 18 and 49 years of age. Per donor, three plates each were used for CD4 naive and CD4 memory, two for CD8 naive, and one for CD8 memory. To estimate repertoire size and how much clonotypes are shared between individuals, the study performed deep sequencing of blood TCR repertoires from about 5 healthy adults. To increase sequencing depth and limit assay-specific biases, different laboratories used diverse techniques to prepare libraries and sequence TCR repertoires. Per donor, leukapheresis produced somewhere between about 0.9 and 9 billion PBMCs.

General study outcomes and caveats: Even with the large sequencing depth, rarefaction of the sorted-subset datasets indicated that sequencing was incomplete. Because the study included a small number of donors, the genetic and exposure-history diversity represented was limited. When several donors were compared, the shared fraction of clonotypes was around 5.1% for naive CD4, less than 4% for naive CD8, roughly 2.5% for memory CD4, and 0.3% to 0.5% for memory CD8. Compared with non-shared clonotypes, clonotypes shared by all four sorted-subset donors had higher generation probabilities. Larger estimated clonotype richness was generally found for naive subsets than for memory subsets. Sampling was restricted to blood, and TCR repertoires in tissues likely differ from the TCR repertoires found in blood. Pairwise subsampling indicated that sequencing depth was expected to affect the degree of clonotype sharing among donors.

The chain links TRBV6-1 with TRBJ2-7; a confident D gene designation cannot be given. Sequenced material: memory CD4+ T cells from PBMCs. Explained via the paper, the cell subset or site label denotes: CD45RA-negative fraction. The clonotype comes from a man between 18 and 35 years old in good health. Some clones in this sample may be carry-over from other donors' samples. The CDR3 region has the sequence CASSTETLSYEQYF. The DNA sequence is given as TGTGCCAGCAGTACCGAGACCCTATCCTACGAGCAGTACTTC.